The 14 T cell receptor beta chains below were found in one sample sequenced in a study of cytomegalovirus exposure and HLA in healthy donors. PCR employed 60 Vbeta and 13 Jbeta primers. Profiling relied on immunoSEQ multiplex PCR, and the TCRdb table lists in-frame clones only, not all of them. The sample comprises about 210,000 clones, approximately 78% of which are singletons, and about 3.1% rests with the top ten. Sequencing was done on a sample of PBMCs. The origin of the receptors is a man aged 30 to 45 in good health and CMV-seronegative.

This clone was seen once. J is TRBJ2-1 and V is TRBV4-3, with D uncertain. The germline CDR1 and CDR2 sequences are LGHNA and YSLEER. The CDR3 totals 14 residues. The V and J ends lost 0 bases and 6 bases respectively, with 9 bases between them. The CDR3 is CASSQEVMRNEQFF. The CDR3, as DNA: TGCGCCAGCAGCCAAGAGGTGATGCGCAATGAGCAGTTCTTC.

The V and J genes are TRBV29-1 and TRBJ2-1; D is unresolved. The V gene's germline CDR1 is SQVTM and CDR2 ANQGSEA. This CDR3 is built from 13 residues. The germline V and J ends were trimmed by 0 bases and 4 bases, with 7 bases remaining between them. CDR3 loop: CSVEDRPYNEQFF. CDR3 in DNA: TGCAGCGTTGAAGACAGGCCTTACAATGAGCAGTTCTTC.

The chain links TRBV5-4 to TRBJ1-1; D ambiguous. In germline, CDR1 is SGHNT, CDR2 YYREEE (reference sequence). CDR3 size: 14 residues. Trimming pared 0 bases from V and 9 bases from J, leaving 15 bases between. The CDR3 protein is CASSLDGGKWKAFF. The CDR3 DNA reads TGTGCCAGCAGCTTGGATGGAGGTAAATGGAAAGCTTTCTTT.

The CDR3 region is CASSPWSSAGEAHEQYF. For the CDR3, the DNA is TGTGCCAGCAGCCCTTGGTCTAGCGCGGGCGAAGCGCATGAGCAGTACTTC. V usage is TRBV11-3 and J usage is TRBJ2-7; possibly TRBD2 for D (6 bases). The CDR3 covers 17 residues. CDR1 is SGHNT, CDR2 YENEEA, per germline. Trimming removed 5 bases at V and 7 bases at J, with 27 bases between.

The chain employs TRBV27 and TRBJ1-4, with D perhaps TRBD1 (5 bases). Germline CDR1 is MNHEY and CDR2 is SMNVEV (reference sequence). This CDR3 is 15 amino acids long. The V and J ends lost 5 bases and 3 bases respectively, with 13 bases between them. The CDR3 coding sequence is TGTGCCAGCAGTCCTCTGGGGGGATCTAATGAAAAACTGTTTTTT. The encoded protein is CASSPLGGSNEKLFF.

The genes are TRBV28 and TRBJ2-7; 8 bases are a match to TRBD1. Trimming cost V 6 bases and J 1 base; bases outside gene matches: 8. This CDR3 contains 15 residues. Germline V CDR1 and CDR2: MDHEN, SYDVKM. In nucleotides, the CDR3 is TGTGCCAGCAGACCGCCCCGGACAGGGTCCTACGAGCAGTACTTC. It encodes CASRPPRTGSYEQYF. The full variable domain, its missing parts supplied by reference TRBV28 and TRBJ2-7, is DVKVTQSSRYLVKRTGEKVFLECVQDMDHENMFWYRQDPGLGLRLIYFSYDVKMKEKGDIPEGYSVSREKKERFSLILESASTNQTSMYLCASRPPRTGSYEQYFGPGTRLTVT.

V is TRBV7-9 and J is TRBJ1-2; D unresolved. The V end was cut by 0 bases, the J end by 4 bases, with 6 bases between. The CDR3 consists of 13 residues. The V gene's germline CDR1 is SEHNR and CDR2 FQNEAQ (reference sequence). The CDR3 sequence is CASSLAFLYGYTF. DNA for the CDR3: TGTGCCAGCAGCTTAGCGTTTCTCTATGGCTACACCTTC.

The rearrangement links TRBV6-1 to TRBJ2-3; 8 bases agree with TRBD2. CDR3 size: 14 residues. With V trimmed by 3 bases and J by 6 bases, 5 bases remained unmatched. CDR1 and CDR2 from the germline V gene are MNHNS and SASEGT. CDR3 sequence reads: CASSEGLEADTQYF. CDR3 coding DNA: TGTGCCAGCAGTGAGGGACTAGAGGCGGATACGCAGTATTTT.

J is TRBJ1-2 and V is TRBV2; TRBD1 aligns across 7 bases. Germline loops: CDR1 SNHLY, CDR2 FYNNEI. Trimming at V came to 6 bases and at J to 8 bases, leaving 9 bases not matched to a gene. There are 13 residues in the CDR3. CDR3 sequence (DNA): TGTGCCAGCAGGTCCCAGGGGGTTGGAGGCTACACCTTC. Its translation: CASRSQGVGGYTF. Complete variable domain (other parts from reference TRBV2 and TRBJ1-2): EPEVTQTPSHQVTQMGQEVILRCVPISNHLYFYWYRQILGQKVEFLVSFYNNEISEKSEIFDDQFSVERPDGSNFTLKIRSTKLEDSAMYFCASRSQGVGGYTFGSGTRLTVV.

This sequence joins TRBV7-3 and TRBJ2-2, with D perhaps TRBD2 (7 bases). The CDR3 is made up of 16 amino acids. V lost 2 bases and J 3 bases, leaving 13 bases between the germline ends. In germline, CDR1 is SGHTA, CDR2 FQGTGA. The CDR3 DNA reads as TGTGCCAGCAGCTTAGTCGGGGGGCTAGACACCGGGGAGCTGTTTTTT. Translating it yields CASSLVGGLDTGELFF.

The genes are TRBV6-6 and TRBJ2-7; the match to TRBD1 covers 9 bases. Germline V gene sequence: CDR1 MNHNY, CDR2 SVGAGI (reference sequence). The CDR3 covers 13 residues. J gave up 4 bases and V 11 bases, and 9 bases lay outside the gene matches. As DNA, the CDR3 is TGTGCCGCCGGGCCGGGACAGGGTTACGAGCAGTACTTC. This gives the protein CAAGPGQGYEQYF.

This clone was seen more than once but under ten times. The rearrangement uses TRBV10-3 and TRBJ1-1; 7 bases are a match to TRBD1. V shed 0 bases, J shed 7 bases, and the junction held 11 bases outside the gene matches. This CDR3 contains 16 residues. Germline V CDR1 and CDR2: ENHRY, SYGVKD. CDR3 DNA sequence: TGTGCCATCAGTGAGTCAGGGGGCGGTTGGGTGGATGAAGCTTTCTTT. Its protein product is CAISESGGGWVDEAFF.

This clone is a singleton in its sample. This chain links TRBV11-2 with TRBJ2-1; 7 bases line up with TRBD2. The CDR3 consists of 14 residues. Per germline, CDR1 SGHAT and CDR2 FQNNGV. Trimming took 2 bases from V and 5 from J; bases not matched to a gene: 3. CDR3 nucleotide sequence: TGTGCCAGCAGCTTACCGGGACTAAACAATGAGCAGTTCTTC. This translates into CASSLPGLNNEQFF.

V and J are TRBV7-2 and TRBJ2-1, with D perhaps matching TRBD2 (5 bases). Germline loops: CDR1 SGHTA, CDR2 FQGNSA. The CDR3 is 13 amino acids. V shed 3 bases and J shed 10 bases, with 13 bases lying between them. CDR3 amino acids: CASSLEEGSEQFF. CDR3 in DNA: TGTGCCAGCAGCTTGGAGGAAGGGAGCGAGCAGTTCTTC.